This T cell receptor (beta chain) was found in a study of blood T cells in healthy people across ages. Study-wide background: The capture of about one barcoded beta molecule per two T cells was achieved by template switching.

This clonotype was detected a few times. Germline V gene sequence: CDR1 SEHNR, CDR2 FQNEAQ (reference sequence). This CDR3 spans 13 amino acids. The ends were cut back, 11 bases at V and 2 bases at J, with 13 bases in the middle. PCR was performed a second time for 7 to 11 cycles using a sample-barcoded 5' primer and a J-beta primer mix. Tags on each cDNA molecule came from a template-switch adaptor with 12 random nucleotides. TCRdb recomputed calls from the 5' RACE reads with MiXCR, one row per CDR3 protein. The data hold 1.5 million or so distinct CDR3 sequences, with around 39% observed a single time. Every donor provided around 9.3 milliliters of peripheral blood. Per individual sample, total RNA of at least 6 micrograms was extracted.

This chain uses TRBV7-9 with TRBJ2-1; possibly TRBD1 for D (5 bases). This clonotype was obtained from a woman aged 18-29 years in good health. The sample taken for sequencing was blood. CDR3 DNA: TGTGCCGCACCGGCGGACACCTACAATGAGCAGTTCTTC. As protein: CAAPADTYNEQFF.